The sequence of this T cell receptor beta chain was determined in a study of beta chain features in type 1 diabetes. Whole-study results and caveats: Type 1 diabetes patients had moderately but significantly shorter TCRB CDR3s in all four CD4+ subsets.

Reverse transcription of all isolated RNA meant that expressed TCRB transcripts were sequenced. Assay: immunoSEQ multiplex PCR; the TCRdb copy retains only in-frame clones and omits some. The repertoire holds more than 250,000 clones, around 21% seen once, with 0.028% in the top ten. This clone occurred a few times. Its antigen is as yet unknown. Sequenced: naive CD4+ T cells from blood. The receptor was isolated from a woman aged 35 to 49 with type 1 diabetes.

The CDR3 spells CSVEGATDEAFF. CDR3 DNA sequence: TGCAGCGTTGAGGGAGCCACGGACGAAGCTTTCTTT. The V and J genes are TRBV29-1 and TRBJ1-1, with D unresolved. Germline loops: CDR1 SQVTM, CDR2 ANQGSEA. The CDR3 covers 12 residues. Trimming shortened V by 3 bases and J by 8 bases, and 13 bases separated the two germline ends.